This entry lists 16 T cell receptor beta chains sequenced from one sample in a study of blood T cell repertoires in COVID-19. Libraries were prepared by immunoSEQ multiplex PCR; TCRdb keeps only in-frame clonotypes and omits some of them. The sample has 250,000 to 350,000 clones; nearly 90% are singletons. Sequencing was done on a sample of PBMCs or T cells enriched from blood (not recorded which). Receptor source: a woman under 30 with acute COVID-19.

This rearrangement joins TRBV19 to TRBJ1-3; D ambiguous. Looked up from germline, CDR1 is LNHDA and CDR2 is SQIVND (reference sequence). Deletions cut 9 bases from V and 5 bases from J, with 11 bases between. This CDR3 contains 12 residues. The CDR3 loop is CASASRRNTIYF. CDR3 in DNA: TGTGCCAGCGCTAGTAGGAGAAACACCATATATTTT. The entire variable domain, with the rest obtained from reference TRBV19 and TRBJ1-3, is as follows: DGGITQSPKYLFRKEGQNVTLSCEQNLNHDAMYWYRQDPGQGLRLIYYSQIVNDFQKGDIAEGYSVSREKKESFPLTVTSAQKNPTAFYLCASASRRNTIYFGEGSWLTVV.

The chain couples TRBV3-1 (or the pseudogene TRBV3-2) to TRBJ2-7; maybe TRBD2 (5 bases). Germline assignment: CDR1 LGHDT and CDR2 YNNKEL (reference sequence). CDR3 length: 14 amino acids. The V and J ends lost 4 bases and 0 bases respectively, with 10 bases between them. CDR3 in amino acids: CASSPRRSSYEQYF. The CDR3, as DNA: TGTGCCAGCAGCCCCCGGAGGAGCTCCTACGAGCAGTACTTC.

V usage is TRBV27 and J usage is TRBJ1-1; D gene uncertain. V was clipped by 1 base and J by 6 bases, with 6 bases between them. The V gene's germline CDR1 is MNHEY and CDR2 SMNVEV (reference sequence). This CDR3 contains 12 residues. The CDR3 DNA reads as TGTGCCAGCAGTTTATTGGGAGCTGAAGCTTTCTTT. This codes for CASSLLGAEAFF.

The chain has TRBV5-1 and TRBJ1-2; D is perhaps TRBD1 (6 bases). CDR1 and CDR2 (germline): SGHRS, YFSETQ. Trimming took off 4 bases at V and 8 bases at J, with 21 bases between the two ends. The CDR3 sequence is 15 residues long. CDR3 loop: CASSNVEPGQQGYTF. DNA for the CDR3: TGCGCCAGCAGCAACGTAGAACCGGGACAACAGGGCTACACCTTC.

The chain carries TRBV19 and TRBJ2-5; 12 positions agree with TRBD1. Germline CDR1 and CDR2: LNHDA and SQIVND (reference sequence). This CDR3 is built from 15 residues. The junction had 5 bases not matched to a gene; V was cut back by 4 bases and J by 5 bases. The CDR3 nucleotides are TGTGCCAGTAGTACCTGGGACAGGGGGCAGGAGACCCAGTACTTC. Protein sequence: CASSTWDRGQETQYF.

This clone has a handful of counts. The rearrangement links TRBV6-5 to TRBJ1-1, with D perhaps matching TRBD1 (5 bases). The CDR3 has 15 amino acids. V dropped 4 bases and J dropped 3 bases, with 15 bases sitting between them. CDR1 and CDR2 from the germline V gene are MNHEY and SVGAGI. The CDR3 DNA sequence: TGTGCCAGCAGTTTCCAGGCGGGGGGGGACACTGAAGCTTTCTTT. Translated: CASSFQAGGDTEAFF.

The chain uses TRBV2 and TRBJ2-7; 9 bases are shared with TRBD1. The germline V gene has CDR1 SNHLY and CDR2 FYNNEI. V was pared by 5 bases and J by 5 bases, with 7 bases of the junction left unmatched. CDR3 size: 14 residues. CDR3 in DNA: TGTGCCAGCAGTCCGACAGGGGGGTTCAACGAGCAGTACTTC. Its translation: CASSPTGGFNEQYF.

This clone has just one count. The chain couples TRBV19 to TRBJ2-7; D unresolved. CDR1 LNHDA and CDR2 SQIVND come from the germline V gene (reference sequence). Trimming took off 5 bases at V and 4 bases at J, with 12 bases between the two ends. The CDR3 runs 13 residues. The CDR3 loop is CASSFLGSYEQYF. CDR3 bases: TGTGCCAGTAGTTTTCTTGGCTCGTACGAGCAGTACTTC.

This clone has a single count. The J gene is TRBJ1-5, the V gene TRBV18; maybe TRBD1 (5 bases). The germline V and J ends were trimmed by 3 bases and 6 bases, with 9 bases remaining between them. Germline-derived CDR1 and CDR2 are KGHSH and LQKENI. This CDR3 is built from 13 residues. The chain's CDR3 is CASSPGGTQPQHF. CDR3 nucleotide sequence: TGTGCCAGCTCACCTGGGGGGACTCAGCCCCAGCATTTT.

J is TRBJ1-1 and V is TRBV7-2, with D maybe TRBD1 (5 bases). This CDR3 contains 17 residues. The V end lost 5 bases, the J end lost 4 bases, and 23 bases lay between the germline ends. CDR1 and CDR2 (germline): SGHTA, FQGNSA. The CDR3 sequence: CASSPDAAGREATEAFF. The CDR3 nucleotides read TGTGCCAGCAGCCCCGATGCCGCAGGGAGGGAAGCCACTGAAGCTTTCTTT.

The genes are TRBV19 and TRBJ1-2, with D possibly being TRBD1 (6 bases). Germline CDR1 reads LNHDA; CDR2 reads SQIVND (reference sequence). Trimming shortened V by 7 bases and J by 3 bases, and 12 bases separated the two germline ends. The CDR3 has 13 residues. CDR3 sequence: CASTKQGYYGYTF. The CDR3 DNA sequence: TGTGCCAGTACCAAACAGGGTTACTATGGCTACACCTTC. Full variable domain (remainder filled in from reference TRBV19 and TRBJ1-2): DGGITQSPKYLFRKEGQNVTLSCEQNLNHDAMYWYRQDPGQGLRLIYYSQIVNDFQKGDIAEGYSVSREKKESFPLTVTSAQKNPTAFYLCASTKQGYYGYTFGSGTRLTVV.

This clone was recorded a few times. The chain carries TRBV28 and TRBJ1-1; TRBD1 matches 9 bases. The germline V gene has CDR1 MDHEN and CDR2 SYDVKM. The CDR3 sequence is 14 residues long. V lost 3 bases, J lost 5 bases, and 4 bases stayed unmatched. The CDR3 is CASSFRQGGTEAFF. CDR3 nucleotide sequence: TGTGCCAGCAGTTTCCGACAGGGGGGAACTGAAGCTTTCTTT.

This sequence joins TRBV12-5 and TRBJ1-5; a weak D match, TRBD1 (6 bases). Trimming took 2 bases from V and 6 from J, leaving 23 bases between them. This CDR3 comprises 18 residues. Germline-derived CDR1 and CDR2 are LGHNT and FRNRAP. For the CDR3, the DNA is TGTGCTAGTGGTTTGACAGGGAAGGGCTTTGGTAGTGGTCAGCCCCAGCATTTT. Translated: CASGLTGKGFGSGQPQHF.

The chain employs TRBV28 and TRBJ1-4, with D unresolved. The CDR3 is made up of 13 amino acids. The V end lost 8 bases, the J end lost 3 bases, and 10 bases lay between the germline ends. CDR1 is MDHEN, CDR2 SYDVKM, per germline. The CDR3, as DNA: TGTGCCAGCGGGCTGGGCGCTAATGAAAAACTGTTTTTT. Protein sequence: CASGLGANEKLFF.

This chain connects TRBV6-6 to TRBJ1-6; unclear D gene. Germline-derived CDR1 and CDR2 are MNHNY and SVGAGI (reference sequence). The CDR3 is 15 residues long. With 6 bases removed from V and 6 bases from J, the gap between germline ends came to 15 bases. The CDR3 loop reads CASRDDGNTNSPLHF. The CDR3 nucleotides are TGTGCCAGCAGGGATGACGGGAATACTAATTCACCCCTCCACTTT.

V is TRBV5-1 and J is TRBJ2-5, with TRBD1 matching over 7 bases. The tail of the sequence fits TRBJ2-7 better, so the J call may be wrong. CDR1 and CDR2 (germline): SGHRS, YFSETQ. The CDR3 spans 14 residues. CDR3 region: CASSSTGVIYEQYF. The CDR3, as DNA: TGCGCCAGCAGCTCCACAGGGGTGATCTACGAGCAGTACTTC.